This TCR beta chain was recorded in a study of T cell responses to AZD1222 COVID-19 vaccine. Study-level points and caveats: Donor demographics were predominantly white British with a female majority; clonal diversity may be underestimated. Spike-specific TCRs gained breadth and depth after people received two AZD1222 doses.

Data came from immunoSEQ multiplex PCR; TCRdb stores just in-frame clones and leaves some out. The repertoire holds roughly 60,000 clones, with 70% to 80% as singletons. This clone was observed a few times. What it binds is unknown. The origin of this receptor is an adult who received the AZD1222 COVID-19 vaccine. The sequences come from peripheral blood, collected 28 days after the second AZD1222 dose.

Here the CDR3 DNA reads TGTGCCAGTAGTACTCCCGGGACAGGGGGCTACGAGCAGTACTTC. Translation gives CASSTPGTGGYEQYF. The chain is built from TRBV19 and TRBJ2-7, with TRBD1 matching 11 bases. The length of the CDR3 is 15 residues. CDR1 and CDR2 from the germline V gene are LNHDA and SQIVND (reference sequence). V lost 4 bases to trimming and J lost 3 bases; unmatched junction nucleotides: 5.